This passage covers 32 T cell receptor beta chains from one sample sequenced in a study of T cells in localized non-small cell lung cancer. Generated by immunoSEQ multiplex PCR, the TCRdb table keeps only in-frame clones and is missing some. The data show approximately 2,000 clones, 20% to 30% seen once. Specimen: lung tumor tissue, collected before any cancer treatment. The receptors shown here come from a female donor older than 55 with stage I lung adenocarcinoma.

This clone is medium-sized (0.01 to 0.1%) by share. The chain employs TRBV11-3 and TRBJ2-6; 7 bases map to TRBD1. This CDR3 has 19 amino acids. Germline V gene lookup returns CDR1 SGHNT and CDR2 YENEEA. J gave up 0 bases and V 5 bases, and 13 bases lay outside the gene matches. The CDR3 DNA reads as TGTGCCAGCAGCGCCCCGACAGGGAGCCCCTCCTCTGGGGCCAACGTCCTGACTTTC. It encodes CASSAPTGSPSSGANVLTF.

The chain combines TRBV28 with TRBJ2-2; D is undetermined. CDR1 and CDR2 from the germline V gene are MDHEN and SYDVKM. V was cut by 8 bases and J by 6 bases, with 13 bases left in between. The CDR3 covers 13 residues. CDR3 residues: CASFPWGAGELFF. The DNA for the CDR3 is TGTGCCAGCTTCCCCTGGGGTGCCGGGGAGCTGTTTTTT.

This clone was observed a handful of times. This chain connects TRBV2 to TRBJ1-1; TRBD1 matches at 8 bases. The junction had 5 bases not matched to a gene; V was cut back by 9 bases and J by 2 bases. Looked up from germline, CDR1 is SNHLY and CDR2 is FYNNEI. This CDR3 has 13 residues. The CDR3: CARQGGRNTEAFF. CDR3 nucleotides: TGTGCCAGACAGGGGGGGCGTAACACTGAAGCTTTCTTT.

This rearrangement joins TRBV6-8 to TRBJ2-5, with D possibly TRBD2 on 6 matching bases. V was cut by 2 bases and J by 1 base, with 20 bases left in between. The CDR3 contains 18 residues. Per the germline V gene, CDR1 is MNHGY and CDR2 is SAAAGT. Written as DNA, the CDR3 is TGTGCCAGCAGTTACACCCCCAGGGTAGCGGAATCCCAAGAGACCCAGTACTTC. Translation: CASSYTPRVAESQETQYF.

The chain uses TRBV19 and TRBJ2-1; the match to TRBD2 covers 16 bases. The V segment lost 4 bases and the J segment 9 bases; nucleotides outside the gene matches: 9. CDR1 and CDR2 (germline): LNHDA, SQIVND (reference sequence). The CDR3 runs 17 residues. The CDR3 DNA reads TGTGCCAGTAGTAAGGGTCCGGGACTAGCGGGAGGGGGTGAGCAGTTCTTC. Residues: CASSKGPGLAGGGEQFF.

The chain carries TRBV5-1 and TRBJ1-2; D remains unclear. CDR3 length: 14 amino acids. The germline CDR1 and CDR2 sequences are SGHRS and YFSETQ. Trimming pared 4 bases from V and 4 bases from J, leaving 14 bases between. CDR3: CASSPSTSLYGYTF. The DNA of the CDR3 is TGCGCCAGCAGCCCTTCCACCAGCCTCTATGGCTACACCTTC.

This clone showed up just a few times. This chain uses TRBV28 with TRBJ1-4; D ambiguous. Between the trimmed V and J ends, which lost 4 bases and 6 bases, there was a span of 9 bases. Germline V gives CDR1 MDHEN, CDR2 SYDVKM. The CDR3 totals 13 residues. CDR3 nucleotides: TGTGCCAGCAGTTCGGACGGATATGAAAAACTGTTTTTT. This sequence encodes CASSSDGYEKLFF.

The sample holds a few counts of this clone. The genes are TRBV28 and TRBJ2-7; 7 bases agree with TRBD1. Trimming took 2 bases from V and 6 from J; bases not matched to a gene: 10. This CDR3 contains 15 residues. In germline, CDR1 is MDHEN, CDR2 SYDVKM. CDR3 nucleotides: TGTGCCAGCAGTTTACCCAACAGGGGACGTAGCGAGCAGTACTTC. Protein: CASSLPNRGRSEQYF.

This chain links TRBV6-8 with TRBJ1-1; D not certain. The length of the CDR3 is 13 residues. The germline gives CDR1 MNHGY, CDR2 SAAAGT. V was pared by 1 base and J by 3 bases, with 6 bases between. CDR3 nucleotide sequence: TGTGCCAGCAGTTACTTTGGGGACACTGAAGCTTTCTTT. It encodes CASSYFGDTEAFF.

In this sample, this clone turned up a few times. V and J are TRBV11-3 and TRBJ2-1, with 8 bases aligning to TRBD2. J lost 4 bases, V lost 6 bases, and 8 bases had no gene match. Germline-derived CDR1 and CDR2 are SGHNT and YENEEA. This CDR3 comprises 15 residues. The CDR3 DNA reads TGTGCCAGCAGTTCCACTAGCGGACCTTACAATGAGCAGTTCTTC. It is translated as CASSSTSGPYNEQFF. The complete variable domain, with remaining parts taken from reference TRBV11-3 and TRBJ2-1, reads EAGVVQSPRYKIIEKKQPVAFWCNPISGHNTLYWYLQNLGQGPELLIRYENEEAVDDSQLPKDRFSAERLKGVDSTLKIQPAELGDSAVYLCASSSTSGPYNEQFFGPGTRLTVL.

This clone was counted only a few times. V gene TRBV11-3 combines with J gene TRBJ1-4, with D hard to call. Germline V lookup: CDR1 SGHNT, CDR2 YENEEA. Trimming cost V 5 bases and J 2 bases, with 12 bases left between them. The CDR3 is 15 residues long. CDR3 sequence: CASSPGTATNEKLFF. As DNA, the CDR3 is TGTGCCAGCAGCCCGGGAACAGCGACTAATGAAAAACTGTTTTTT.

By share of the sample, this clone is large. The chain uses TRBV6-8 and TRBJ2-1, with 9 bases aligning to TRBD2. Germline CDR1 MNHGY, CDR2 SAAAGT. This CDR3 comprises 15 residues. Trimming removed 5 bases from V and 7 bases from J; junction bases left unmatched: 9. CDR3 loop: CASSGIAGEGNEQFF. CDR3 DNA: TGTGCCAGCAGTGGAATAGCGGGAGAGGGAAATGAGCAGTTCTTC.

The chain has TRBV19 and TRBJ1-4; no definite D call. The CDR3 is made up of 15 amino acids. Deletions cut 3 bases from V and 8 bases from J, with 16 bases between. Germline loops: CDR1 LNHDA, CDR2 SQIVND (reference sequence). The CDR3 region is CASSIPNRSGEKLFF. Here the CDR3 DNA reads TGTGCCAGTAGTATTCCCAATAGGTCCGGCGAAAAACTGTTTTTT.

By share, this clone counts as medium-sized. The CDR3 nucleotides are TGTGCCAGCAGCTTGGGAACTGGGCCCTACAATGAGCAGTTCTTC. Translating gives CASSLGTGPYNEQFF. The V gene is TRBV11-3, the J gene TRBJ2-1; D unclear. CDR3 length: 15 residues. The V end lost 3 bases, the J end lost 2 bases, and 11 bases lay between the germline ends. In germline, CDR1 is SGHNT, CDR2 YENEEA.

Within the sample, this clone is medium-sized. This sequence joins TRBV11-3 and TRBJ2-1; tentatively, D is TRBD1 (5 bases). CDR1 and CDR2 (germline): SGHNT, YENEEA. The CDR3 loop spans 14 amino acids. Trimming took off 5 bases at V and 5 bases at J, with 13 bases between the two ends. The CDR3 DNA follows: TGTGCCAGCAGCCAACCCCAAGGGGACAATGAGCAGTTCTTC. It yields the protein CASSQPQGDNEQFF.

The chain's CDR3 is CASSYSGAKIYQPQHF. The CDR3 nucleotides read TGTGCCAGCAGTTACTCAGGGGCTAAGATTTATCAGCCCCAGCATTTT. The chain combines TRBV6-8 with TRBJ1-5; D perhaps matches TRBD1 (5 bases). The V gene's germline CDR1 is MNHGY and CDR2 SAAAGT. The CDR3 spans 16 residues. V gave up 0 bases and J gave up 5 bases, with 14 bases separating them.

This chain's CDR3 is CASSSPGQTTRMNTEAFF. The CDR3 DNA is TGTGCCAGCAGTTCCCCTGGGCAGACAACCCGAATGAACACTGAAGCTTTCTTT. The chain uses TRBV28 and TRBJ1-1; D is undetermined. Germline CDR1 is MDHEN and CDR2 is SYDVKM. This CDR3 is built from 18 residues. Trimming stripped 4 bases from V and 0 bases from J, with 21 bases between.

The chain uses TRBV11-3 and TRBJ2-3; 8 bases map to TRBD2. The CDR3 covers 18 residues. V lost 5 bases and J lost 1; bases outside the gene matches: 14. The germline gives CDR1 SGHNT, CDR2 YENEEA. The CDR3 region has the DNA TGTGCCAGCAGCCCCGAGGGCGGGAGGTGGGGGGGCACAGATACGCAGTATTTT. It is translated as CASSPEGGRWGGTDTQYF. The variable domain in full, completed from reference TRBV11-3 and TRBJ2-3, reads EAGVVQSPRYKIIEKKQPVAFWCNPISGHNTLYWYLQNLGQGPELLIRYENEEAVDDSQLPKDRFSAERLKGVDSTLKIQPAELGDSAVYLCASSPEGGRWGGTDTQYFGPGTRLTVL.

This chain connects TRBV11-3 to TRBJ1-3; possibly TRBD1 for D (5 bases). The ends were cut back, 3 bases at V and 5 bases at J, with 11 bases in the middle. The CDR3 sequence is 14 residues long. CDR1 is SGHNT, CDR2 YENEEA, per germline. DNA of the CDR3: TGTGCCAGCAGCTTGATGCAGGGCCGAAACACCATATATTTT. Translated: CASSLMQGRNTIYF.

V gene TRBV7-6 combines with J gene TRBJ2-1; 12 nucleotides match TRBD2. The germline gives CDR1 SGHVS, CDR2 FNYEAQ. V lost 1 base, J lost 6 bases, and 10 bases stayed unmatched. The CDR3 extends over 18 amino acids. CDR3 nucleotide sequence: TGTGCCAGCAGCTTAGGTCTCTTGACTAGCGGGAGAACCAATGAGCAGTTCTTC. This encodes CASSLGLLTSGRTNEQFF.

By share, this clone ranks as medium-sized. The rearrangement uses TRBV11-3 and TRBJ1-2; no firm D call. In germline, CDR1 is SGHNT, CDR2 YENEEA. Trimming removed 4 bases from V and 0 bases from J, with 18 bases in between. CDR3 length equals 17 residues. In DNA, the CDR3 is TGTGCCAGCAGCTCGACCTATGCCCCTACGGCTAACTATGGCTACACCTTC. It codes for CASSSTYAPTANYGYTF.

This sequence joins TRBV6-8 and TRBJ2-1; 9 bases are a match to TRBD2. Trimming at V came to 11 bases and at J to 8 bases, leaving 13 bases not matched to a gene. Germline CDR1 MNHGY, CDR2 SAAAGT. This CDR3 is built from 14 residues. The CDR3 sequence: CASWGREGLDEQFF. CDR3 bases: TGTGCCTCCTGGGGGCGGGAGGGCCTGGATGAGCAGTTCTTC.

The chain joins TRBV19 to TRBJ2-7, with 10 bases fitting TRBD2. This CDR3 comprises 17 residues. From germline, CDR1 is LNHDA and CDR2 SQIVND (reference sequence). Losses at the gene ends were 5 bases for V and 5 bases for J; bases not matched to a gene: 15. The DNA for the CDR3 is TGTGCCAGTAGTGTGGCTAGCGGGAGCGTCTTCCTTCACGAGCAGTACTTC. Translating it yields CASSVASGSVFLHEQYF.

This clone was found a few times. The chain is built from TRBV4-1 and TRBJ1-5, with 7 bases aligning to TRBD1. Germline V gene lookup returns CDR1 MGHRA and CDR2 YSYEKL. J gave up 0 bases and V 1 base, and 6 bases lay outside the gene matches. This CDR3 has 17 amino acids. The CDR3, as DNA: TGCGCCAGCAGCCAAGCAGGGGGGGCAGCTAGCAATCAGCCCCAGCATTTT. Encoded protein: CASSQAGGAASNQPQHF.

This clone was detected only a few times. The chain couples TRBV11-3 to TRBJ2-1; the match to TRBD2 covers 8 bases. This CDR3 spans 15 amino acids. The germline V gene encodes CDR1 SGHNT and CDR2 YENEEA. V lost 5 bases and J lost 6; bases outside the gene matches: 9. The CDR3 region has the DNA TGTGCCAGCAGCCAGGGACTAGGGCACCCCAATGAGCAGTTCTTC. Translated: CASSQGLGHPNEQFF.

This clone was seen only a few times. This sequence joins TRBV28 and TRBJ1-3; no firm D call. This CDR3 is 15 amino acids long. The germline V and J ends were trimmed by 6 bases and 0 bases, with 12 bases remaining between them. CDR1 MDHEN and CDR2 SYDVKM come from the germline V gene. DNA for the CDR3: TGTGCCAGCAGCCCGAGTCGCGTCTCTGGAAACACCATATATTTT. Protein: CASSPSRVSGNTIYF.

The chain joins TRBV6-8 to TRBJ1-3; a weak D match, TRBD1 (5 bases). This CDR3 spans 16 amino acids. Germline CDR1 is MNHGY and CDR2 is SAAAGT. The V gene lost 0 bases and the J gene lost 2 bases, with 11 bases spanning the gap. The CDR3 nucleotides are TGTGCCAGCAGTTACTCGATGGGGGGAGCTGGAAACACCATATATTTT. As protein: CASSYSMGGAGNTIYF.

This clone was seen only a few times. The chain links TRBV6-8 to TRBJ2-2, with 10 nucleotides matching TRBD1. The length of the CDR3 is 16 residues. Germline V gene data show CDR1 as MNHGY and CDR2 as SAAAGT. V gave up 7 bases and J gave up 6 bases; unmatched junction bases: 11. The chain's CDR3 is CASTRQGALGSGELFF. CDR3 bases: TGTGCCAGCACCAGACAGGGGGCGCTTGGATCCGGGGAGCTGTTTTTT.

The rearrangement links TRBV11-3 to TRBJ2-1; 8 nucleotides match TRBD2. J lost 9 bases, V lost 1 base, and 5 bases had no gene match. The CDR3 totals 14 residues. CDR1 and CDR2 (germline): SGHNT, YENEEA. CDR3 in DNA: TGTGCCAGCAGCTTAGGACTAGCGTTCGGTGAGCAGTTCTTC. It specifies CASSLGLAFGEQFF.

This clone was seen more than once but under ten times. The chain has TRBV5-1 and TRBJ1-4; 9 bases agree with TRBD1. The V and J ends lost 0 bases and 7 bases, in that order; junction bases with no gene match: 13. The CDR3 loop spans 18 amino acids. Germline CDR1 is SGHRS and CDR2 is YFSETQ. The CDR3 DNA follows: TGCGCCAGCAGCTTGGGTGGACAGGGGCAAAGCCGAAGTGAAAAACTGTTTTTT. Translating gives CASSLGGQGQSRSEKLFF.

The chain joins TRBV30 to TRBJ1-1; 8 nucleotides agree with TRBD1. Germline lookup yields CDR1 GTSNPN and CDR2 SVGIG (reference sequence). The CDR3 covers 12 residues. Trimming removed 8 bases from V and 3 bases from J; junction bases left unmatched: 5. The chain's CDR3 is CAGNRGDTEAFF. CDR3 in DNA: TGTGCCGGAAACAGGGGGGACACTGAAGCTTTCTTT. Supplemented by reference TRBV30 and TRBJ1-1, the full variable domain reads SQTIHQWPATLVQPVGSPLSLECTVEGTSNPNLYWYRQAAGRGLQLLFYSVGIGQISSEVPQNLSASRPQDRQFILSSKKLLLSDSGFYLCAGNRGDTEAFFGQGTRLTVV.

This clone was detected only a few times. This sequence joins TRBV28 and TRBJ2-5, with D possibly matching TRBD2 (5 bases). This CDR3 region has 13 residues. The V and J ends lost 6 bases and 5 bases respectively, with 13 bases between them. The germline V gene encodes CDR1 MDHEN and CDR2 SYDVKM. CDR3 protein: CASSGEGFETQYF. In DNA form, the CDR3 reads TGTGCCAGCAGCGGGGAAGGGTTTGAGACCCAGTACTTC.